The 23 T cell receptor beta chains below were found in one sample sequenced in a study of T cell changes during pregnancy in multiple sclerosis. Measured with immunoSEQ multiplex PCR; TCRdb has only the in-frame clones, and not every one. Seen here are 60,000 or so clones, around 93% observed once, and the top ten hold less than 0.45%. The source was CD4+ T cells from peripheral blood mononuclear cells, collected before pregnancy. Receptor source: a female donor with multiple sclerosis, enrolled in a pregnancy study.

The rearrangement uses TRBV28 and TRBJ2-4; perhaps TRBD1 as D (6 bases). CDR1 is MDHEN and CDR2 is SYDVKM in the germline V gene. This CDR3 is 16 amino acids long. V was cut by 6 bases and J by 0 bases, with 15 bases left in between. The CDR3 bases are TGTGCCAGCAGCCGAGCAGGGGCTCTAGCCAAAAACATTCAGTACTTC. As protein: CASSRAGALAKNIQYF.

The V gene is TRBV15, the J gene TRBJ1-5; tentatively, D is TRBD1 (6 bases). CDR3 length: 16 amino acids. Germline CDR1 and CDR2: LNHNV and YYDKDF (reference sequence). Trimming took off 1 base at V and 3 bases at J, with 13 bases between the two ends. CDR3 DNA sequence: TGTGCCACCAGCAGAGGGGGGGGCGGGTTCAATCAGCCCCAGCATTTT. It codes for CATSRGGGGFNQPQHF.

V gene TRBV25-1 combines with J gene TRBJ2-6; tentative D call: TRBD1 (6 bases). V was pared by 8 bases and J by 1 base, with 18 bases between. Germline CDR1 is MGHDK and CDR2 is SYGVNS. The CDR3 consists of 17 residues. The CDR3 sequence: CASWDRDTPSGANVLTF. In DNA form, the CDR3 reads TGTGCCAGCTGGGACCGGGACACCCCGTCTGGGGCCAACGTCCTGACTTTC.

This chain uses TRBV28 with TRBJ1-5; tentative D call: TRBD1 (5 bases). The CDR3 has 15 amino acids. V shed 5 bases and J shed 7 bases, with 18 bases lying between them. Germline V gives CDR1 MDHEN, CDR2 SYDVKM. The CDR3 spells CASSGRGHINQPQHF. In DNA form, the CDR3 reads TGTGCCAGCAGTGGACGTGGACACATAAACCAGCCCCAGCATTTT.

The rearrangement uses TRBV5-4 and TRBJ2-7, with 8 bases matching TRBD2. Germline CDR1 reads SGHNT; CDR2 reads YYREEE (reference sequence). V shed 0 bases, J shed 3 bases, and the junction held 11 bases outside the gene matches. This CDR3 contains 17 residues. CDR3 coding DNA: TGTGCCAGCAGCTTGGCTCCCCGGAGCGGGAGTTTCTACGAGCAGTACTTC. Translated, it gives CASSLAPRSGSFYEQYF.

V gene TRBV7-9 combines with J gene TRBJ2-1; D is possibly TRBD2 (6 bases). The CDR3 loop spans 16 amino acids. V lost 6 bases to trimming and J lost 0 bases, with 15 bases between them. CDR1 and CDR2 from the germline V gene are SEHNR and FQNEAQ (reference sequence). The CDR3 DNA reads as TGTGCCAGCAGTCCCAATCGGGGGAGCTCCTACAATGAGCAGTTCTTC. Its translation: CASSPNRGSSYNEQFF. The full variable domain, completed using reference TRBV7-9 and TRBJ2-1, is DTGVSQNPRHKITKRGQNVTFRCDPISEHNRLYWYRQTLGQGPEFLTYFQNEAQLEKSRLLSDRFSAERPKGSFSTLEIQRTEQGDSAMYLCASSPNRGSSYNEQFFGPGTRLTVL.

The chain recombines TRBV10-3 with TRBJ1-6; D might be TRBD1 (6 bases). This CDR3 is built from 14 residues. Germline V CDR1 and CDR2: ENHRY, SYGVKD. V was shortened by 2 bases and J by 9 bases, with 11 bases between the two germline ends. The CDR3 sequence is CAISENGQSSPLHF. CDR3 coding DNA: TGTGCCATCAGTGAGAACGGACAGTCTTCACCCCTCCACTTT.

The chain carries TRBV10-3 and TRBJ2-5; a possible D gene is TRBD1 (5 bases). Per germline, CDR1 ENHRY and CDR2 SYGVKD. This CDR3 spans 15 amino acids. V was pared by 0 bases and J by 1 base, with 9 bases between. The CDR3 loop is CAISESGQAQETQYF. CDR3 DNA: TGTGCCATCAGTGAGTCAGGACAAGCCCAAGAGACCCAGTACTTC.

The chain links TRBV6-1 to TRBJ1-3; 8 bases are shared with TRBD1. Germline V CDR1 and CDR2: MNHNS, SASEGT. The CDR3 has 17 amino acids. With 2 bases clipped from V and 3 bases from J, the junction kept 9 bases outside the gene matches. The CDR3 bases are TGTGCCAGCAGTGAAAGAACTCAGGGGGCCGGTGGAAACACCATATATTTT. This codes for CASSERTQGAGGNTIYF.

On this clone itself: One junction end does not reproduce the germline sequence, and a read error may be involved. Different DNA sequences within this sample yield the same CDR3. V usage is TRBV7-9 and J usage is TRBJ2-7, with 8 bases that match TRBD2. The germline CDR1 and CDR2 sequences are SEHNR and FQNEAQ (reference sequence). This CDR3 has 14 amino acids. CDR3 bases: TGCGCCAGCAGCTTAATACGGGAGGGCCACGAGCAGTACTTC. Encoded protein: CASSLIREGHEQYF.

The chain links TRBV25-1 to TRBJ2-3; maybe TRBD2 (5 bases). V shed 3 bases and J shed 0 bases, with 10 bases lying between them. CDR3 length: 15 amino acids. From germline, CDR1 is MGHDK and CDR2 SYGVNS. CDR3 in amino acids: CASSESGLSTDTQYF. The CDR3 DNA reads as TGTGCCAGCAGTGAGTCTGGACTCAGCACAGATACGCAGTATTTT.

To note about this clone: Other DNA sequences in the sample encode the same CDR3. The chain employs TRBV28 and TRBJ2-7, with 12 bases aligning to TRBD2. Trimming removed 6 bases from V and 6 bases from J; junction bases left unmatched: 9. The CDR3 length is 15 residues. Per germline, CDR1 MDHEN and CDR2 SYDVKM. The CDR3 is CASSLLAGGPVEQYF. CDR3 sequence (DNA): TGTGCCAGCAGCCTGCTAGCGGGAGGGCCCGTCGAGCAGTACTTC.

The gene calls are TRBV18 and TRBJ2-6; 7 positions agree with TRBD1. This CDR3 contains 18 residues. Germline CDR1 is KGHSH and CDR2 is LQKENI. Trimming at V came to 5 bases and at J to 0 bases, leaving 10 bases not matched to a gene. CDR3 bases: TGTGCCAGCTCATCGACACAGGGGCGAGGCTCTGGGGCCAACGTCCTGACTTTC. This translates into CASSSTQGRGSGANVLTF.

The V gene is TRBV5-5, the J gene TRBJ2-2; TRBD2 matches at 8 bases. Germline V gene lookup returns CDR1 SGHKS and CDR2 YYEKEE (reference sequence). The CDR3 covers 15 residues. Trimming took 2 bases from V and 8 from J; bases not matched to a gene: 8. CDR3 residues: CASSFSGSGIGELFF. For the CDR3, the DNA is TGTGCCAGCAGCTTTTCCGGTAGCGGGATAGGGGAGCTGTTTTTT.

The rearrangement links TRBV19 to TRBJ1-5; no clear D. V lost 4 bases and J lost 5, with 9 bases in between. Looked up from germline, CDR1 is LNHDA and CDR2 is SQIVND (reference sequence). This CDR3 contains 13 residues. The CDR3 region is CASSKGEDQPQHF. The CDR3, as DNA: TGTGCCAGTAGTAAGGGAGAGGATCAGCCCCAGCATTTT. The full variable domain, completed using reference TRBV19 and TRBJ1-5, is DGGITQSPKYLFRKEGQNVTLSCEQNLNHDAMYWYRQDPGQGLRLIYYSQIVNDFQKGDIAEGYSVSREKKESFPLTVTSAQKNPTAFYLCASSKGEDQPQHFGDGTRLSIL.

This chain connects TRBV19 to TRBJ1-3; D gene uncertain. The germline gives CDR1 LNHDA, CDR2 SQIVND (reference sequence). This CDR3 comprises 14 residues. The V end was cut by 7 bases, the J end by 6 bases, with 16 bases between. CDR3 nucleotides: TGTGCCAGTAAGGAGGTCGGTCCGCAAAACACCATATATTTT. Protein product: CASKEVGPQNTIYF.

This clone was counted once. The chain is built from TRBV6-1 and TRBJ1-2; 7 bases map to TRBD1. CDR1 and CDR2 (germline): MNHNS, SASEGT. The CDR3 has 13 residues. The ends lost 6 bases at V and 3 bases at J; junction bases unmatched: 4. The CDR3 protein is CASRFTGDYGYTF. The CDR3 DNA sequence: TGTGCCAGCAGATTCACAGGGGACTATGGCTACACCTTC.

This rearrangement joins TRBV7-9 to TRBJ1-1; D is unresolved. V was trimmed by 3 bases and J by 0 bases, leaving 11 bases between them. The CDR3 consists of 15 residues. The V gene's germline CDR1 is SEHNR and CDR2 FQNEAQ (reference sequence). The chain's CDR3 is CASSLGGRMNTEAFF. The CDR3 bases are TGTGCCAGCAGCTTGGGAGGCAGAATGAACACTGAAGCTTTCTTT.

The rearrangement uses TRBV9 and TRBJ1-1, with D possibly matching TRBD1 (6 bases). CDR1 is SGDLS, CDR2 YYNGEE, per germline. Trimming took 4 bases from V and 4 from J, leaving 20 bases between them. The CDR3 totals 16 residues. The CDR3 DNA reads TGTGCCAGCAGCTCCCCACTGGGAGGGGGGCGCACTGAAGCTTTCTTT. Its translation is CASSSPLGGGRTEAFF.

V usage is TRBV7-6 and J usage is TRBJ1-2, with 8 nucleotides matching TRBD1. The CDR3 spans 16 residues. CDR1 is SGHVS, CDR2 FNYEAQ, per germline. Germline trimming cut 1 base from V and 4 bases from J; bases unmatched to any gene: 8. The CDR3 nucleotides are TGTGCCAGCAGCTTAGGTTCAGGGGGCGCTAGCTATGGCTACACCTTC. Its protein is CASSLGSGGASYGYTF. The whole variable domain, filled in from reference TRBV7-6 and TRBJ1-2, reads GAGVSQSPRYKVTKRGQDVALRCDPISGHVSLYWYRQALGQGPEFLTYFNYEAQQDKSGLPNDRFSAERPEGSISTLTIQRTEQRDSAMYRCASSLGSGGASYGYTFGSGTRLTVV.

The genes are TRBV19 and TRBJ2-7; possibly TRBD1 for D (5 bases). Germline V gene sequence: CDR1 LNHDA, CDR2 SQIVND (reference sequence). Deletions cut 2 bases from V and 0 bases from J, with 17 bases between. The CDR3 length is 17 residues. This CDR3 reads CASSIRADSGLSYEQYF. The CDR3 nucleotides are TGTGCCAGTAGTATAAGGGCCGACAGTGGGCTCTCCTACGAGCAGTACTTC.

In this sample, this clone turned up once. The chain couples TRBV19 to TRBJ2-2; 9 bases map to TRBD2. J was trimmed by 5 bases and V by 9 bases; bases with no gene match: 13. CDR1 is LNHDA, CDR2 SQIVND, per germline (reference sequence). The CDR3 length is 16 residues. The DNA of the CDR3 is TGTGCCAGCCTAGCTAGTAGCGGGAGAAGAACCGGGGAGCTGTTTTTT. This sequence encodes CASLASSGRRTGELFF.

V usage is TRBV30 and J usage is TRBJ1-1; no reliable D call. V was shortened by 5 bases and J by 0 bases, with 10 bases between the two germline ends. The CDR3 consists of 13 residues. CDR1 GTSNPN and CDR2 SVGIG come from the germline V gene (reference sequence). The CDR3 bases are TGTGCCTGGTCATTTGGGCTGAACACTGAAGCTTTCTTT. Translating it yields CAWSFGLNTEAFF.